A selection of T cell receptor beta chains follows, all from one sample in a study of T cell repertoires in cytomegalovirus infection. TCRdb recomputed calls from the reads with MiXCR, one row per CDR3 protein. The sample contains hundreds of thousands of distinct CDR3 sequences, 24% of which appear only once. Sequencing was performed on CD8+ T cells from PBMCs. The receptors stem from a human donor in good health (CMV status not recorded). Some clones in this sample may be carry-over from other donors' samples. Each CDR3 is given with its conserved first and last residue. The D gene is left open where the match is weak. Where a row states a size, it is once, few, many or the class of an expanded clone; other rows omit it.

V gene: TRBV12-3/TRBV12-4; D gene: TRBD1; CDR3 length: 18; J gene: TRBJ1-2; clone size: -; CDR3 protein: CASSYFPGTEKGGDGYTF; CDR3 DNA: TGTGCCAGCAGCTATTTCCCCGGGACAGAAAAAGGAGGAGATGGCTACACCTTC
V gene: TRBV6-1; D gene: TRBD1; CDR3 length: 12; J gene: TRBJ2-1; clone size: many; CDR3 protein: CASSTPRQGRFF; CDR3 DNA: TGTGCCAGCAGTACACCAAGACAGGGCCGGTTCTTC
V gene: TRBV7-2; D gene: -; CDR3 length: 15; J gene: TRBJ1-5; clone size: many; CDR3 protein: CASSFGPRSNQPQHF; CDR3 DNA: TGTGCCAGCAGCTTTGGTCCCCGGAGCAATCAGCCCCAGCATTTT
V gene: TRBV5-8; D gene: -; CDR3 length: 14; J gene: TRBJ1-5; clone size: -; CDR3 protein: CASSFGGRNQPQHF; CDR3 DNA: TGTGCCAGCAGCTTCGGAGGACGCAATCAGCCCCAGCATTTT
V gene: TRBV7-2; D gene: TRBD2; CDR3 length: 16; J gene: TRBJ2-1; clone size: many; CDR3 protein: CASSSHSGGPYNEQFF; CDR3 DNA: TGTGCCAGCAGCTCCCATAGCGGGGGGCCATACAATGAGCAGTTCTTC
V gene: TRBV2; D gene: TRBD1; CDR3 length: 17; J gene: TRBJ1-5; clone size: -; CDR3 protein: CASSDRGINLPNQPQHF; CDR3 DNA: TGTGCCAGCAGTGACAGGGGGATCAACTTACCTAATCAGCCCCAGCATTTT
V gene: TRBV19; D gene: TRBD2; CDR3 length: 15; J gene: TRBJ2-1; clone size: -; CDR3 protein: CASNQAGASYNEQFF; CDR3 DNA: TGTGCCAGTAACCAAGCGGGGGCCTCCTACAATGAGCAGTTCTTC
V gene: TRBV29-1; D gene: TRBD1; CDR3 length: 14; J gene: TRBJ2-1; clone size: -; CDR3 protein: CSAGRTGAYNEQFF; CDR3 DNA: TGCAGCGCTGGTCGGACAGGGGCCTACAATGAGCAGTTCTTC
V gene: TRBV15; D gene: -; CDR3 length: 14; J gene: TRBJ2-2; clone size: -; CDR3 protein: CATSRDLGPGELFF; CDR3 DNA: TGTGCCACCAGCAGAGATTTGGGACCCGGGGAGCTGTTTTTT
V gene: TRBV29-1; D gene: TRBD2; CDR3 length: 16; J gene: TRBJ2-1; clone size: few; CDR3 protein: CSVELAGGMTNNEQFF; CDR3 DNA: TGCAGCGTCGAACTAGCGGGGGGGATGACCAACAATGAGCAGTTCTTC
V gene: TRBV29-1; D gene: TRBD1; CDR3 length: 16; J gene: TRBJ2-2; clone size: -; CDR3 protein: CSTLVAGQGNTGELFF; CDR3 DNA: TGCAGCACTCTTGTTGCGGGACAGGGGAACACCGGGGAGCTGTTTTTT
V gene: TRBV14; D gene: -; CDR3 length: 13; J gene: TRBJ2-2; clone size: few; CDR3 protein: CASSPSLTGELFF; CDR3 DNA: TGTGCCAGCAGCCCTTCTCTCACCGGGGAGCTGTTTTTT
V gene: TRBV28; D gene: -; CDR3 length: 15; J gene: TRBJ1-5; clone size: few; CDR3 protein: CASYLGGDSNQPQHF; CDR3 DNA: TGTGCCAGTTACTTGGGGGGGGATAGCAATCAGCCCCAGCATTTT
V gene: TRBV6-2/TRBV6-3; D gene: -; CDR3 length: 12; J gene: TRBJ2-2; clone size: once; CDR3 protein: CASEGGTGELFF; CDR3 DNA: TGTGCCAGTGAGGGTGGCACCGGGGAGCTGTTTTTT
V gene: TRBV20-1; D gene: -; CDR3 length: 12; J gene: TRBJ1-2; clone size: -; CDR3 protein: CSATSHNYGYTF; CDR3 DNA: TGCAGTGCTACTTCACATAACTATGGCTACACCTTC
V gene: TRBV29-1; D gene: -; CDR3 length: 13; J gene: TRBJ2-7; clone size: once; CDR3 protein: CSVVTGNGYEQYF; CDR3 DNA: TGCAGCGTTGTCACAGGGAATGGTTACGAGCAGTACTTC
V gene: TRBV7-8; D gene: -; CDR3 length: 13; J gene: TRBJ1-1; clone size: many; CDR3 protein: CASTPLGNTEAFF; CDR3 DNA: TGTGCCAGCACCCCTCTGGGGAACACTGAAGCTTTCTTT
V gene: TRBV6-2/TRBV6-3; D gene: -; CDR3 length: 10; J gene: TRBJ2-1; clone size: many; CDR3 protein: CASSQGEQFF; CDR3 DNA: TGTGCCAGCAGTCAGGGAGAGCAGTTCTTC
V gene: TRBV19; D gene: TRBD2; CDR3 length: 17; J gene: TRBJ2-1; clone size: -; CDR3 protein: CASSISLGLAARGEQFF; CDR3 DNA: TGTGCCAGTAGTATTTCCCTCGGACTAGCGGCTCGGGGTGAGCAGTTCTTC
V gene: TRBV7-9; D gene: TRBD1; CDR3 length: 15; J gene: TRBJ2-1; clone size: many; CDR3 protein: CATEQGKRIYNEQFF; CDR3 DNA: TGTGCCACCGAACAGGGGAAGCGGATCTACAATGAGCAGTTCTTC
V gene: TRBV19; D gene: TRBD2; CDR3 length: 16; J gene: TRBJ2-2; clone size: few; CDR3 protein: CASSFRSGTNTGELFF; CDR3 DNA: TGTGCCAGTAGTTTCCGTAGCGGGACAAACACCGGGGAGCTGTTTTTT
V gene: TRBV5-6; D gene: TRBD1; CDR3 length: 14; J gene: TRBJ1-2; clone size: many; CDR3 protein: CASSNEQGTYGYTF; CDR3 DNA: TGTGCCAGCAGCAACGAACAGGGGACTTATGGCTACACCTTC
V gene: TRBV12-5; D gene: -; CDR3 length: 18; J gene: TRBJ1-1; clone size: -; CDR3 protein: CASGPPSGAVRLNTEAFF; CDR3 DNA: TGTGCTAGTGGTCCCCCGTCGGGGGCGGTCCGGCTGAACACTGAAGCTTTCTTT
V gene: TRBV5-8; D gene: -; CDR3 length: 14; J gene: TRBJ1-5; clone size: -; CDR3 protein: CASSLRALDQPQHF; CDR3 DNA: TGTGCCAGCAGCTTAAGGGCACTCGATCAGCCCCAGCATTTT
V gene: TRBV2; D gene: TRBD2; CDR3 length: 13; J gene: TRBJ2-1; clone size: few; CDR3 protein: CASIASGRNEQFF; CDR3 DNA: TGTGCCAGCATAGCTAGCGGGAGGAATGAGCAGTTCTTC
V gene: TRBV19; D gene: TRBD1; CDR3 length: 17; J gene: TRBJ2-2; clone size: -; CDR3 protein: CASSIPKNRGWTGELFF; CDR3 DNA: TGTGCCAGTAGTATCCCAAAGAACAGGGGGTGGACCGGGGAGCTGTTTTTT
V gene: TRBV29-1; D gene: -; CDR3 length: 10; J gene: TRBJ2-7; clone size: few; CDR3 protein: CSALSGEQYF; CDR3 DNA: TGCAGCGCCCTGTCAGGCGAGCAGTACTTC
V gene: TRBV20-1; D gene: TRBD1; CDR3 length: 17; J gene: TRBJ1-6; clone size: many; CDR3 protein: CSALSRDRGLLASPLHF; CDR3 DNA: TGCAGTGCCCTTAGCCGGGACAGGGGGCTATTGGCTTCACCCCTCCACTTT
V gene: TRBV7-9; D gene: -; CDR3 length: 14; J gene: TRBJ1-1; clone size: few; CDR3 protein: CASRVEGSKAEAFF; CDR3 DNA: TGTGCCAGCCGTGTGGAGGGGAGTAAGGCTGAAGCTTTCTTT
V gene: TRBV6-2/TRBV6-3; D gene: TRBD2; CDR3 length: 17; J gene: TRBJ2-3; clone size: few; CDR3 protein: CASSERLAGRLTDTQYF; CDR3 DNA: TGTGCCAGCAGTGAGCGACTAGCGGGGAGACTCACAGATACGCAGTATTTT
V gene: TRBV6-2/TRBV6-3; D gene: -; CDR3 length: 15; J gene: TRBJ1-5; clone size: many; CDR3 protein: CASSRTARSDQPQHF; CDR3 DNA: TGTGCCAGCAGCCGGACAGCCAGGAGCGATCAGCCCCAGCATTTT